The following is a TCR beta chain sequence with its context. Its specificity is unknown. CDR1 SQVTM and CDR2 ANQGSEA come from the germline V gene. CDR3 length: 13 residues. Trimming cost V 6 bases and J 4 bases, with 13 bases left between them. The data were obtained in a study of vaccination and CD4 T cells after COVID-19. Across the whole study: Convalescent patients had positive nasal swab PCR results for SARS-CoV-2. Disease was mild in fewer than 10 and severe in one. Convalescent donors were composed of six males and four females, of whom two were Hispanic. Across the group, participants received two doses of either BNT162b2 or mRNA-1273 vaccine.

The Oncomine TCR Beta short-read assay was applied to DNA of cultured CD4+ T cells. Extraction of genomic DNA was performed on cultured CD4+ T cells. MiXCR, run by TCRdb on the PCR reads, gives a single entry per CDR3 protein. The data show about 19,000 distinct CDR3 sequences, with about two fifths seen just once and roughly 15% held by the top ten. Described treatment: approximately 9-day PBMC culture with coronavirus spike peptide pools or control peptides (ViraFEST assay). This TCR came from a human donor with COVID-19. The sequenced sample consisted of cultured CD4+ T cells from blood. The rearrangement links TRBV29-1 to TRBJ1-5, with D maybe TRBD1 (6 bases). CDR3 in amino acids: CSVRDNFNQPQHF. The CDR3 DNA reads as TGCAGCGTCCGGGACAACTTTAATCAGCCCCAGCATTTT.